This T cell receptor (beta chain) was retrieved from a study of cytomegalovirus exposure and HLA in healthy donors. Whole-study findings and limits: Overall, approximately 150 TCR beta chains were annotated as cytomegalovirus-associated.

Turning to this clone: Its antigen is not identified.

The donors belonged to the roughly 130-subject validation cohort, separate from the roughly 600-subject first cohort. Produced via immunoSEQ multiplex PCR; TCRdb's table is partial and in-frame only. The sample contains some 170,000 clones, around four fifths of which appear only once. The TCR sequence derives from a man aged 25 to 40 in good health and CMV-seropositive. The sample taken for sequencing was PBMCs.

The CDR3 protein is CARRYGPSRQSWDSPLHF. In nucleotides, the CDR3 is TGTGCCAGAAGGTATGGCCCTAGTAGACAGTCTTGGGATTCACCCCTCCACTTT. The chain links TRBV5-3 to TRBJ1-6, with D possibly being TRBD1 (5 bases). TRBV5-3 falls under the ORF class, with uncertain function. The CDR3 length is 18 residues. The V end was cut by 5 bases, the J end by 8 bases, with 26 bases between.